The rows below give T cell receptor beta chains drawn from one sample of a study of tumor-infiltrating lymphocytes in localized non-small cell lung cancer. TCRdb's copy holds only in-frame clones and misses some; the assay was immunoSEQ multiplex PCR. The table records about 15,000 clones, approximately 69% of them present only once. The material sequenced was lung tumor tissue. The source is a human donor with non-small cell lung cancer. CDR3s include the opening cysteine and the closing phenylalanine or tryptophan. The D gene is left open where the match is weak. Part of the rows lack a size; the others show once, few, many or a class for expanded clones.

d_call clone_size j_call v_call cdr3_aa cdr3_nt
TRBD1 NA TRBJ2-7 TRBV5-5 CASSIPGQGSYEQYF TGTGCCAGCAGCATCCCGGGACAGGGTTCCTACGAGCAGTACTTC
NA NA TRBJ2-7 TRBV15 CATTSGSGPAPKQYF TGTGCCACCACCTCCGGGAGTGGGCCTGCCCCCAAGCAGTACTTC
NA few TRBJ2-1 TRBV20-1 CSASENEQFF TGCAGTGCTAGTGAGAATGAGCAGTTCTTC
TRBD1 NA TRBJ2-5 TRBV28 CASSSGQGVETQYF TGTGCCAGCAGTTCCGGACAGGGGGTTGAGACCCAGTACTTC
TRBD1 NA TRBJ1-2 TRBV7-8 CASSPTRQGFHGYTF TGTGCCAGCAGCCCGACCCGACAGGGTTTTCATGGCTACACCTTC
NA NA TRBJ2-2 TRBV5-6 CASSRQPNTGELFF TGTGCCAGCAGCAGGCAGCCGAACACCGGGGAGCTGTTTTTT
TRBD1 NA TRBJ2-7 TRBV10-2 CASSYLQGAREQYF TGCGCCAGCAGTTACCTACAGGGGGCGCGGGAGCAGTACTTC
TRBD2 NA TRBJ2-1 TRBV20-1 CSAGRGEQFF TGCAGTGCGGGGAGGGGTGAGCAGTTCTTC
NA NA TRBJ2-3 TRBV4-2 CASSRGDFTDTQYF TGTGCCAGCAGCAGGGGCGACTTCACAGATACGCAGTATTTT
NA NA TRBJ2-1 TRBV7-3 CASRPGSNNEQFF TGTGCCAGCAGGCCCGGGTCGAACAATGAGCAGTTCTTC
NA large TRBJ1-1 TRBV5-1 CASSASLDVGAFF TGCGCCAGCAGCGCTTCCTTGGACGTCGGGGCTTTCTTT
NA NA TRBJ2-3 TRBV7-2 CATWGSDSSTDTQYF TGTGCCACCTGGGGGAGCGACTCTAGCACAGATACGCAGTATTTT
TRBD1 NA TRBJ2-1 TRBV9 CASSVVPGQGTVEQFF TGTGCCAGCAGCGTAGTCCCGGGACAGGGAACAGTTGAGCAGTTCTTC
TRBD2 NA TRBJ2-2 TRBV5-4 CASSSPPGLAGAHTGELFF TGTGCCAGCAGCTCGCCTCCTGGACTAGCGGGAGCCCACACCGGGGAGCTGTTTTTT
TRBD1 NA TRBJ1-4 TRBV7-9 CASRPTMDRREANEKLFF TGTGCCAGCAGGCCCACTATGGACAGGCGGGAGGCTAATGAAAAACTGTTTTTT
TRBD2 NA TRBJ2-3 TRBV27 CASSLTLAGGGGTQYF TGTGCCAGCAGTTTAACACTAGCGGGGGGAGGAGGTACGCAGTATTTT
NA NA TRBJ1-1 TRBV7-8 CASSQAPTEAFF TGTGCCAGCAGCCAGGCCCCCACTGAAGCTTTCTTT
TRBD1 NA TRBJ2-2 TRBV19 CASSPTGVGNTGELFF TGTGCCAGTAGTCCGACAGGGGTCGGAAACACCGGGGAGCTGTTTTTT
NA NA TRBJ2-7 TRBV6-5 CATTPDIVSYEQYF TGTGCCACCACGCCTGATATTGTTTCCTACGAGCAGTACTTC
TRBD1 NA TRBJ2-1 TRBV29-1 CSVHPQGAGEQFF TGCAGCGTCCACCCTCAGGGGGCAGGTGAGCAGTTCTTC
NA NA TRBJ2-2 TRBV7-8 CASSPPGSSIGELFF TGTGCCAGCAGCCCGCCCGGATCTAGCATAGGGGAGCTGTTTTTT
NA NA TRBJ2-2 TRBV11-2 CASSFITGELFF TGTGCCAGCAGCTTTATTACCGGGGAGCTGTTTTTT
NA NA TRBJ2-7 TRBV6-5 CASRTVSSYEQYF TGTGCCAGCCGGACTGTAAGCTCCTACGAGCAGTACTTC
NA NA TRBJ2-2 TRBV11-3 CASSLRSSGELFF TGTGCCAGCAGCTTACGGTCGAGCGGGGAGCTGTTTTTT
NA once TRBJ2-5 TRBV4-2 CASSQERGGQETQYF TGTGCCAGCAGCCAAGAGAGGGGGGGGCAAGAGACCCAGTACTTC
NA NA TRBJ2-1 TRBV11-2 CASSLTGSSYNEQFF TGTGCCAGCAGCTTAACGGGGAGCTCCTACAATGAGCAGTTCTTC
TRBD2 NA TRBJ2-7 TRBV18 CASSAGLAGVPSYEQYF TGTGCCAGCTCAGCGGGACTAGCGGGGGTACCGTCCTACGAGCAGTACTTC
NA once TRBJ2-1 TRBV13 CASSHKGVAEQFF TGTGCCAGCAGCCACAAAGGAGTAGCTGAGCAGTTCTTC
NA NA TRBJ1-2 TRBV11-2 CASSLATGGGYTF TGTGCCAGCAGCTTAGCTACGGGTGGTGGCTACACCTTC
TRBD2 NA TRBJ2-7 TRBV28 CASRPYSSGTYEQYF TGTGCCAGCAGGCCATATTCTAGCGGAACCTACGAGCAGTACTTC
NA NA TRBJ2-2 TRBV9 CASSVARDGPNTGELFF TGTGCCAGCAGCGTGGCTCGGGACGGCCCGAACACCGGGGAGCTGTTTTTT
NA NA TRBJ1-5 TRBV7-2 CASSLGSGIQPQHF TGTGCCAGCAGCTTAGGGTCAGGCATCCAGCCCCAGCATTTT
NA NA TRBJ2-1 TRBV6-4 CASSDRDNNEQFF TGTGCCAGCAGTGACCGGGACAACAATGAGCAGTTCTTC
NA NA TRBJ1-2 TRBV25-1 CASSPGHLYGYTF TGTGCCAGCAGCCCGGGACACCTCTATGGCTACACCTTC
NA medium-sized TRBJ1-5 TRBV6-6 CASRGESQPQHF TGTGCCAGCAGGGGCGAAAGTCAGCCCCAGCATTTT
NA NA TRBJ2-2 TRBV6-8 CASSYSRQFTGELFF TGTGCCAGCAGTTACTCGCGTCAATTCACCGGGGAGCTGTTTTTT
NA NA TRBJ1-4 TRBV7-9 CASSLAGFGEKLFF TGTGCCAGCAGCTTAGCAGGGTTCGGGGAAAAACTGTTTTTT
NA NA TRBJ1-2 TRBV27 CATLYGSEGEYGYTF TGTGCCACCTTGTATGGGAGTGAGGGGGAGTATGGCTACACCTTC
NA NA TRBJ2-6 TRBV5-1 CASSLEVGTTGANVLTF TGCGCCAGCAGCTTGGAAGTAGGGACAACTGGGGCCAACGTCCTGACTTTC
TRBD2 NA TRBJ2-7 TRBV7-9 CASELAGSYEQYF TGTGCCAGCGAACTAGCGGGTTCCTACGAGCAGTACTTC
NA few TRBJ2-1 TRBV5-1 CASSLGDGYNEQFF TGCGCCAGCAGCTTGGGGGACGGGTACAATGAGCAGTTCTTC
TRBD2 few TRBJ2-7 TRBV29-1 CSVGLAGAEQYF TGCAGCGTTGGACTAGCGGGGGCCGAGCAGTACTTC
NA NA TRBJ2-2 TRBV6-1 CAGEGRSNTGELFF TGTGCCGGAGAGGGAAGATCGAACACCGGGGAGCTGTTTTTT
TRBD2 NA TRBJ2-2 TRBV2 CASRSLGLAYTGELFF TGTGCCAGCAGAAGTCTGGGACTAGCGTACACCGGGGAGCTGTTTTTT
TRBD1 NA TRBJ2-1 TRBV29-1 CSVEGTGLNEQFF TGCAGCGTTGAAGGGACAGGGCTCAATGAGCAGTTCTTC
NA NA TRBJ2-7 TRBV5-1 CASSQTASYEQYF TGCGCCAGCAGCCAGACTGCGTCCTACGAGCAGTACTTC
TRBD2 few TRBJ2-2 TRBV4-1 CASSQVGLAGDGTGELFF TGCGCCAGCAGCCAAGTCGGACTAGCGGGAGATGGAACCGGGGAGCTGTTTTTT
NA NA TRBJ2-5 TRBV5-1 CASSFQGGQETQYF TGCGCCAGCAGCTTCCAGGGCGGCCAAGAGACCCAGTACTTC
NA NA TRBJ1-1 TRBV11-2 CASSLANEAFF TGTGCCAGCAGCTTAGCCAATGAAGCTTTCTTT
NA NA TRBJ2-7 TRBV4-2 CASSQVSVSRGPYEQYF TGTGCCAGCAGCCAAGTAAGTGTATCCAGGGGACCCTACGAGCAGTACTTC
NA NA TRBJ1-5 TRBV10-2 CASSEVAEYQPQHF TGCGCCAGCAGTGAGGTGGCAGAATATCAGCCCCAGCATTTT
TRBD2 NA TRBJ2-1 TRBV12-5 CASGAGPGLSYNEQFF TGTGCTAGTGGTGCCGGCCCGGGACTAAGCTACAATGAGCAGTTCTTC
TRBD2 NA TRBJ2-1 TRBV27 CASSPRLAGGHNEQFF TGTGCCAGCAGTCCACGACTAGCGGGAGGGCATAATGAGCAGTTCTTC
NA NA TRBJ2-1 TRBV27 CASTSINEQFF TGTGCCAGCACCTCCATCAATGAGCAGTTCTTC